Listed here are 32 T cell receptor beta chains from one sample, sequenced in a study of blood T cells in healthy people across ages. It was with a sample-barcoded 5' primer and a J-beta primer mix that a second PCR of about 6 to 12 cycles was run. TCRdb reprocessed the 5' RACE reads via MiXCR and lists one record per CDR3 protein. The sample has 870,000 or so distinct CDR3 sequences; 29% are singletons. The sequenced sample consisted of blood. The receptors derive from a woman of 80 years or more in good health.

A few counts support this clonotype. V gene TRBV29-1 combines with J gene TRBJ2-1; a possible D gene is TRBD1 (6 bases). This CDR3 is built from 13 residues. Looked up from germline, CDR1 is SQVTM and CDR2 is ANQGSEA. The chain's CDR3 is CGIHRDLGETQFF. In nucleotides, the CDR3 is TGCGGGATCCACAGGGACCTCGGCGAGACCCAGTTCTTC.

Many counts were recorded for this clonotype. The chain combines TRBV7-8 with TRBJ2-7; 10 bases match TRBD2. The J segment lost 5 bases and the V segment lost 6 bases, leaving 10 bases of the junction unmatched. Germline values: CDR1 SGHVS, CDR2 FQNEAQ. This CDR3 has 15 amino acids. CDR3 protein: CASSQPSGGIHEQYF. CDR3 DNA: TGTGCCAGCAGTCAACCTAGCGGGGGAATCCACGAGCAGTACTTC.

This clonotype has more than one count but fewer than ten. This CDR3 reads CASSQARGGALETQYF. In DNA form, the CDR3 reads TGCGCCAGCAGCCAAGCTAGGGGGGGGGCGTTAGAGACCCAGTACTTC. This rearrangement joins TRBV4-3 to TRBJ2-5; weak D call: TRBD2 (7 bases). The CDR3 has 16 residues. CDR1 and CDR2 (germline): LGHNA, YSLEER. With 1 base removed from V and 4 bases from J, the gap between germline ends came to 16 bases.

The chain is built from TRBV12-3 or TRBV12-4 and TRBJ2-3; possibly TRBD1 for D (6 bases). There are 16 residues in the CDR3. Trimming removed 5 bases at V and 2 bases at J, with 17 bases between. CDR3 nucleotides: TGTGCCAGCAGTCACCGACAGGTAGTGACCACAGATACGCAGTATTTT. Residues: CASSHRQVVTTDTQYF.

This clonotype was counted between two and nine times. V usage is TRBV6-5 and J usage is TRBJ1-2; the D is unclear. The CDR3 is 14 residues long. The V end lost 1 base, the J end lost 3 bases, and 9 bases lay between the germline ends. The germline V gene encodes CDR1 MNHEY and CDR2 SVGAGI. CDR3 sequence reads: CASSYWGSYYGYTF. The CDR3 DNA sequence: TGTGCCAGCAGTTACTGGGGATCTTACTATGGCTACACCTTC.

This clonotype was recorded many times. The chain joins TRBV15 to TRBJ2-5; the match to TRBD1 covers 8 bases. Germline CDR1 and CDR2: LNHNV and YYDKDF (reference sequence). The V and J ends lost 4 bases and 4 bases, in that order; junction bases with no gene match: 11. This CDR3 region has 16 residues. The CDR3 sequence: CATSKAQGAGIETQYF. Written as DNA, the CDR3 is TGTGCCACCAGCAAAGCTCAGGGGGCTGGGATAGAGACCCAGTACTTC.

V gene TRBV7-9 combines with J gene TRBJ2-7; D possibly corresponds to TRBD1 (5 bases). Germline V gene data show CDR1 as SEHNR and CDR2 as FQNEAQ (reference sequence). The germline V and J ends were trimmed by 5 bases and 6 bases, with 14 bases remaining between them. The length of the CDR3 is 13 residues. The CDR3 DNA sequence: TGTGCCAGCAGCCAGACAGAGTTGGGCGAGCAGTACTTC. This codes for CASSQTELGEQYF.

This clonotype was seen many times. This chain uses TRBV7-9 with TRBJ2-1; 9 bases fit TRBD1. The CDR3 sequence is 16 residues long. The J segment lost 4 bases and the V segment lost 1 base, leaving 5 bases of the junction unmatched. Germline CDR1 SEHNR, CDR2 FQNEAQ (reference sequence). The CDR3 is CASSLGTGTGYNEQFF. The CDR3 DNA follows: TGTGCCAGCAGCTTAGGGACCGGGACAGGGTACAATGAGCAGTTCTTC.

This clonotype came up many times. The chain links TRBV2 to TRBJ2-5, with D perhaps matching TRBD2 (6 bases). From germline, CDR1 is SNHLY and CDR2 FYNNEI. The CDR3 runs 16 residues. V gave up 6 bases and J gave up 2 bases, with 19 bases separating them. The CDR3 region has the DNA TGTGCCAGCAGGGCACCTACTAGCACGACTCAAGAGACCCAGTACTTC. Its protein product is CASRAPTSTTQETQYF.

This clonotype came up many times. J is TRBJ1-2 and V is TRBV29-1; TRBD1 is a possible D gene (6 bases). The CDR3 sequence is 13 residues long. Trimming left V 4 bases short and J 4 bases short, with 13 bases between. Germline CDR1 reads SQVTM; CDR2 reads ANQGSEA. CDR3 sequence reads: CSVVAGEGYGYTF. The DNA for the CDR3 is TGCAGCGTTGTTGCAGGGGAAGGCTATGGCTACACCTTC.

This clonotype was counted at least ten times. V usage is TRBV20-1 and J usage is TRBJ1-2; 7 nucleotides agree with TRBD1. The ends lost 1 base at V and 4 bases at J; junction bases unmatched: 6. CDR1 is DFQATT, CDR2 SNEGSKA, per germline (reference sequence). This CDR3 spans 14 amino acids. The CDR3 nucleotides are TGCAGTGCTAGAGCGGCCCCAGGGGGCTATGGCTACACCTTC. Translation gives CSARAAPGGYGYTF.

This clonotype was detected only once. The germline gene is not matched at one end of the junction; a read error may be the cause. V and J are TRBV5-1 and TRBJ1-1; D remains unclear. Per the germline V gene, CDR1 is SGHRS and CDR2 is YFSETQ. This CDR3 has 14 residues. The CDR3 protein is CTSSSYSGNTEAFF. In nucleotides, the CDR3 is TGCACCAGCAGCTCGTATTCAGGGAACACTGAAGCTTTCTTT.

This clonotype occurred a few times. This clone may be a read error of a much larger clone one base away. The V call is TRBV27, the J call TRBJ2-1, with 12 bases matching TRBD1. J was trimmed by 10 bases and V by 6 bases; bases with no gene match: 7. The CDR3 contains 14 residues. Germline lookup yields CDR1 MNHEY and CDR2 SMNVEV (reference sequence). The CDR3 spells CASRPRDRGLEQFF. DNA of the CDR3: TGTGCCAGCAGACCCCGGGACAGGGGGCTCGAGCAGTTCTTC.

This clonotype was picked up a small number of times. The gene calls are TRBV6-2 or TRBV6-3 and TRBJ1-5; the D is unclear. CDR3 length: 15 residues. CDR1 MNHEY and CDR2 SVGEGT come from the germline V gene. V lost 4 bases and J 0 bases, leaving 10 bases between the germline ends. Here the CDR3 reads CASSWAADSNQPQHF. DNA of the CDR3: TGTGCCAGCAGTTGGGCTGCTGATAGCAATCAGCCCCAGCATTTT.

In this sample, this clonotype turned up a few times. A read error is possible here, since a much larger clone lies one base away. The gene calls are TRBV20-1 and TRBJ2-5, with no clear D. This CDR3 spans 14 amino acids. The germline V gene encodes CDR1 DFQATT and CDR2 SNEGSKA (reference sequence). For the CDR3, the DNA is TGCTGTGCTAGAGTGAGAACAACCCAAGAGACCCAGTACTTC. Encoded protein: CCARVRTTQETQYF.

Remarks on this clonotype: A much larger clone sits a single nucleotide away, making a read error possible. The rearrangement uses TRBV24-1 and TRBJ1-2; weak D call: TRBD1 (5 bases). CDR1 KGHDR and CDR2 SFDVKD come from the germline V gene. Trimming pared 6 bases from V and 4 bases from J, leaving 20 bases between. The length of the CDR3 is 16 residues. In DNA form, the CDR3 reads TGTGCCACCAGTCCGGCCCCATGGCAGGGTGGCTATGGCTACACCTTC. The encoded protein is CATSPAPWQGGYGYTF.

The CDR3 reads CSALAGGNQPQHF. CDR3 in DNA: TGCAGTGCTTTGGCAGGCGGCAATCAGCCCCAGCATTTT. The chain carries TRBV20-1 and TRBJ1-5; no definite D call. V was pared by 5 bases and J by 2 bases, with 10 bases between. CDR3 length equals 13 residues. The germline V gene has CDR1 DFQATT and CDR2 SNEGSKA (reference sequence).

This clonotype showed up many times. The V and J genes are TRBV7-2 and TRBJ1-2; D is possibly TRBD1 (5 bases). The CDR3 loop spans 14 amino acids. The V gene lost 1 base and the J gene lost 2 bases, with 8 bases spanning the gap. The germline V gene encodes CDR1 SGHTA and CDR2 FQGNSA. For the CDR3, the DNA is TGTGCCAGCAGCTTAGGGGGGATGAACTATGGCTACACCTTC. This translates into CASSLGGMNYGYTF.

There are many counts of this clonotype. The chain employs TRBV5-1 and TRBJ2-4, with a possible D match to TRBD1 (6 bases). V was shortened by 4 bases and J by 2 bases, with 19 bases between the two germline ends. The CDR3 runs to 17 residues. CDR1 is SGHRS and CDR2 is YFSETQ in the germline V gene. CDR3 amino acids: CASSRDGSGVTKNIQYF. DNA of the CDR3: TGCGCCAGCAGCAGGGACGGCTCAGGGGTTACCAAAAACATTCAGTACTTC. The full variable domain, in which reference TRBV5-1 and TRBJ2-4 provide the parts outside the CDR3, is KAGVTQTPRYLIKTRGQQVTLSCSPISGHRSVSWYQQTPGQGLQFLFEYFSETQRNKGNFPGRFSGRQFSNSRSEMNVSTLELGDSALYLCASSRDGSGVTKNIQYFGAGTRLSVL.

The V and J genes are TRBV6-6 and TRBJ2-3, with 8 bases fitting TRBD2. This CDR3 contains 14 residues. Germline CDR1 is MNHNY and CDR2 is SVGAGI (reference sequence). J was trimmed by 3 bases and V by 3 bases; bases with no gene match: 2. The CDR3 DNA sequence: TGTGCCAGCAGTTATAGCGGGGTAACAGATACGCAGTATTTT. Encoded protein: CASSYSGVTDTQYF.

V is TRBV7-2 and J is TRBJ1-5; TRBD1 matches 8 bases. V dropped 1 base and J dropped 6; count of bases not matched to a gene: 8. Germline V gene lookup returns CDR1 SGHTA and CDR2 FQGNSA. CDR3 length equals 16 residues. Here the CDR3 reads CASSLVGTGRSQPQHF. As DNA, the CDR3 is TGTGCCAGCAGCTTAGTTGGGACAGGACGGAGTCAGCCCCAGCATTTT.

The CDR3 spells CASSLVGGSYNEQYF. The CDR3 DNA is TGCGCCAGCAGCTTGGTAGGGGGCTCCTACAATGAGCAGTACTTC. The chain carries TRBV5-1 and TRBJ2-1; 7 bases line up with TRBD1. The DNA matches TRBJ2-7 better at its end, which makes the J call doubtful. In germline, CDR1 is SGHRS, CDR2 YFSETQ. The CDR3 covers 15 residues.

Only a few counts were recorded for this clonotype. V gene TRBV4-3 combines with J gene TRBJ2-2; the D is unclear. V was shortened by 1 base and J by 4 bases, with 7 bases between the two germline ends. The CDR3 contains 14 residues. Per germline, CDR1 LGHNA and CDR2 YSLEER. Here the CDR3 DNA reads TGCGCCAGCAGCCAAGGCGTCTTCACCGGGGAGCTGTTTTTT. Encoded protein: CASSQGVFTGELFF.

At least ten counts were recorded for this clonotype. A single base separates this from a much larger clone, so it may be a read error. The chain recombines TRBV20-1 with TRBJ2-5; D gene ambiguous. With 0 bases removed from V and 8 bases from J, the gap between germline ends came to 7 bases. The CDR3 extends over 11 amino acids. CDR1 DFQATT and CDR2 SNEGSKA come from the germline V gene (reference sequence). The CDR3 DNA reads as TGCAGTGCTAGAGATCGAACAACCCAGTACTTC. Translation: CSARDRTTQYF.

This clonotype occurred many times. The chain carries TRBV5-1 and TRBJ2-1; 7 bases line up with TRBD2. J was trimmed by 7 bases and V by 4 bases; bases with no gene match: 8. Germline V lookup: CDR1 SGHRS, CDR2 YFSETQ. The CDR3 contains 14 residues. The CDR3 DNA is TGCGCCAGCAGCCCGGAAGCGGGGAGGAATGAGCAGTTCTTC. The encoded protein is CASSPEAGRNEQFF. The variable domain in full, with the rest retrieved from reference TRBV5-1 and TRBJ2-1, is KAGVTQTPRYLIKTRGQQVTLSCSPISGHRSVSWYQQTPGQGLQFLFEYFSETQRNKGNFPGRFSGRQFSNSRSEMNVSTLELGDSALYLCASSPEAGRNEQFFGPGTRLTVL.

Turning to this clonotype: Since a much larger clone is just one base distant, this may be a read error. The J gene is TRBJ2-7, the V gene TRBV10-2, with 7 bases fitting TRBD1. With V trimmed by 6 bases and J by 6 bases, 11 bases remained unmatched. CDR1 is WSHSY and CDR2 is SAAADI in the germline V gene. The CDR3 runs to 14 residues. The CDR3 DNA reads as TGCGCCAGCAGAGACAGGGTAACGGGTTGCGAGCAGTACTTC. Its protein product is CASRDRVTGCEQYF.

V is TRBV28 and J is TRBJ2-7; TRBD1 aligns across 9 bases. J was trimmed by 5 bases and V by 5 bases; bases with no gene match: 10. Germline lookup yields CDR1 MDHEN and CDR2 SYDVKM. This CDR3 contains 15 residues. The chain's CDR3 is CASSQSGTGQHEQYF. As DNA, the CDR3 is TGTGCCAGCAGTCAGTCCGGGACAGGGCAGCACGAGCAGTACTTC.

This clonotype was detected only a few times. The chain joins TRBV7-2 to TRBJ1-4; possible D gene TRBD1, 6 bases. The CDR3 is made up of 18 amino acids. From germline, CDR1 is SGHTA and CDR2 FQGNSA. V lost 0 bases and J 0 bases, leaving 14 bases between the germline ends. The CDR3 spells CASSLAGQGFATNEKLFF. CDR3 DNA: TGTGCCAGCAGCTTAGCGGGACAAGGGTTTGCAACTAATGAAAAACTGTTTTTT.

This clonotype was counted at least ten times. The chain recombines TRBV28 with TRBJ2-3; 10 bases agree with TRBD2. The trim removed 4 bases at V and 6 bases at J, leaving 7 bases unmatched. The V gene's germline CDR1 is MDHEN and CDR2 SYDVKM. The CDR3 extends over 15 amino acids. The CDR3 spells CASSSLAGEMDTQYF. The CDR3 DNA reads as TGTGCCAGCAGTTCGCTAGCGGGGGAAATGGATACGCAGTATTTT.

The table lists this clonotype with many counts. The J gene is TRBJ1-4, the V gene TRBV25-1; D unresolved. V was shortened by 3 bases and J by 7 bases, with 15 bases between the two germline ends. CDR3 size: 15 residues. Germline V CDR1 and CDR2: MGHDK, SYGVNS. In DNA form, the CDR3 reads TGTGCCAGCAGTGACCCCCCCGAGCGAGGTGAAAAACTGTTTTTT. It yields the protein CASSDPPERGEKLFF.

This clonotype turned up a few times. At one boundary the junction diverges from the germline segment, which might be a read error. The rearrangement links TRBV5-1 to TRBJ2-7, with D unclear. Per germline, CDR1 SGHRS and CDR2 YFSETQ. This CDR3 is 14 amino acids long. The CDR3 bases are TGCGCCGGCAGCTTTGACTCGAGCTCCTACGAGCAGTACTTC. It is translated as CAGSFDSSSYEQYF.

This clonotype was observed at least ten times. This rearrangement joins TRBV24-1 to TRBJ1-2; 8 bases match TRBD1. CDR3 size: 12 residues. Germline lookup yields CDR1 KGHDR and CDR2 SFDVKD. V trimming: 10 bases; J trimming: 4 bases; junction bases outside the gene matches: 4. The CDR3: CATSQGAYGYTF. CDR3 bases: TGTGCCACATCGCAGGGGGCCTATGGCTACACCTTC.